The 11 T cell receptor beta chains presented below share a single source sample, sequenced in a study of early T cells in non-severe SARS-CoV-2 infection. TCRdb analysed the 5' RACE reads with MiXCR anew, one entry per CDR3 protein. The table includes around 40,000 distinct CDR3 sequences, 5% to 7% detected once. Sequenced: whole blood. All receptors derive from an adult who was a healthcare worker with PCR-confirmed SARS-CoV-2 infection or an uninfected control (not recorded which).

This clonotype showed up just a few times. The V gene is TRBV5-1, the J gene TRBJ2-7; 15 nucleotides match TRBD2. CDR1 and CDR2 (germline): SGHRS, YFSETQ. The trim removed 3 bases at V and 0 bases at J, leaving 7 bases unmatched. The CDR3 has 18 residues. CDR3: CASSWGLAGGSSSYEQYF. The CDR3 DNA reads TGCGCCAGCAGCTGGGGACTAGCGGGAGGATCTAGCTCCTACGAGCAGTACTTC. Looking up the rest from reference TRBV5-1 and TRBJ2-7 gives the full variable domain: KAGVTQTPRYLIKTRGQQVTLSCSPISGHRSVSWYQQTPGQGLQFLFEYFSETQRNKGNFPGRFSGRQFSNSRSEMNVSTLELGDSALYLCASSWGLAGGSSSYEQYFGPGTRLTVT.

This clonotype occurred a few times. The V gene is TRBV6-6, the J gene TRBJ2-6, with D hard to call. CDR3 length equals 16 residues. V lost 7 bases, J lost 3 bases, and 16 bases lay in between. Per germline, CDR1 MNHNY and CDR2 SVGAGI (reference sequence). The CDR3 coding sequence is TGTGCCAGCACAGCCCGTTACCACGTTGGGGCCAACGTCCTGACTTTC. Translation gives CASTARYHVGANVLTF.

This clonotype was counted a few times. The rearrangement uses TRBV20-1 and TRBJ2-7; TRBD2 matches at 11 bases. Germline V CDR1 and CDR2: DFQATT, SNEGSKA (reference sequence). CDR3 length equals 14 residues. V dropped 6 bases and J dropped 0; count of bases not matched to a gene: 4. DNA for the CDR3: TGCAGTGCAGGAGGACTAGCGGGCTCCTACGAGCAGTACTTC. Translation gives CSAGGLAGSYEQYF.

The table lists this clonotype with a few counts. V usage is TRBV7-9 and J usage is TRBJ2-7, with a tentative D call TRBD1 (5 bases). Deletions cut 1 base from V and 3 bases from J, with 7 bases between. The CDR3 covers 13 residues. Germline CDR1 and CDR2: SEHNR and FQNEAQ (reference sequence). CDR3 sequence (DNA): TGTGCCAGCAGCTTAGGAAGGGGCTACGAGCAGTACTTC. Protein product: CASSLGRGYEQYF.

The J gene is TRBJ1-1, the V gene TRBV6-6; D might be TRBD1 (6 bases). This CDR3 contains 12 residues. Germline V CDR1 and CDR2: MNHNY, SVGAGI (reference sequence). V lost 5 bases to trimming and J lost 4 bases, with 8 bases between them. The CDR3 bases are TGTGCCAGCAGTCAGGGGAGCACTGAAGCTTTCTTT. This encodes CASSQGSTEAFF.

This clonotype occurred a few times. The genes are TRBV2 and TRBJ2-3; a weak D match, TRBD2 (5 bases). V shed 6 bases and J shed 2 bases, with 15 bases lying between them. The CDR3 contains 15 residues. Germline V CDR1 and CDR2: SNHLY, FYNNEI. For the CDR3, the DNA is TGTGCCAGCAGCCTGGAGGACGGCCACACAGATACGCAGTATTTT. Translating gives CASSLEDGHTDTQYF. Full variable domain (outside the CDR3, taken from reference TRBV2 and TRBJ2-3): EPEVTQTPSHQVTQMGQEVILRCVPISNHLYFYWYRQILGQKVEFLVSFYNNEISEKSEIFDDQFSVERPDGSNFTLKIRSTKLEDSAMYFCASSLEDGHTDTQYFGPGTRLTVL.

This clonotype has more than one count but fewer than ten. The genes are TRBV4-3 and TRBJ2-7; D gene uncertain. V was clipped by 0 bases and J by 2 bases, with 11 bases between them. This CDR3 contains 15 residues. The germline V gene has CDR1 LGHNA and CDR2 YSLEER. The CDR3 region is CASSQDNSPPYEQYF. CDR3 in DNA: TGCGCCAGCAGCCAAGATAATAGTCCCCCCTACGAGCAGTACTTC.

The table lists this clonotype with many counts. The V and J genes are TRBV7-2 and TRBJ2-7, with 8 bases identical to TRBD2. This CDR3 has 15 residues. J was trimmed by 4 bases and V by 5 bases; bases with no gene match: 10. Germline V lookup: CDR1 SGHTA, CDR2 FQGNSA. The CDR3 protein is CASSEISGTIYEQYF. CDR3 DNA sequence: TGTGCCAGCAGCGAAATTAGCGGGACTATTTACGAGCAGTACTTC.

This clonotype was detected a few times. The chain recombines TRBV28 with TRBJ2-7; 7 nucleotides align to TRBD2. This CDR3 contains 16 residues. Germline V gene sequence: CDR1 MDHEN, CDR2 SYDVKM. V trimming: 8 bases; J trimming: 5 bases; junction bases outside the gene matches: 18. CDR3 residues: CASVRASAGVPHEQYF. In DNA, the CDR3 is TGTGCCAGCGTGCGTGCGTCGGCGGGAGTCCCCCACGAGCAGTACTTC.

This chain links TRBV13 with TRBJ2-1, with D perhaps TRBD2 (5 bases). Germline-derived CDR1 and CDR2 are PRHDT and FYEKMQ (reference sequence). The CDR3 spans 15 residues. With 5 bases removed from V and 4 bases from J, the gap between germline ends came to 15 bases. The CDR3 nucleotides read TGTGCCAGCAGCCCAGCCTTACTAGTGTACAATGAGCAGTTCTTC. The encoded protein is CASSPALLVYNEQFF.

On this clonotype: Possible read error: a much larger clone is one base away. The CDR3 is CASSGGRAHEQYF. CDR3 in DNA: TGTGCCAGCAGCGGGGGCAGGGCCCACGAGCAGTACTTC. The gene calls are TRBV9 and TRBJ2-7, with a weak D call TRBD1 (5 bases). The ends were cut back, 3 bases at V and 5 bases at J, with 12 bases in the middle. Looked up from germline, CDR1 is SGDLS and CDR2 is YYNGEE. The CDR3 length is 13 residues.